The 31 T cell receptor beta chains below all came from one sample that was sequenced in a study of cytotoxic CD8 clonotypes in ibrutinib-treated CLL. Only in-frame clones appear in the TCRdb table, and some are missing; sequencing was by immunoSEQ multiplex PCR. Of around 70,000 clones listed, about two thirds are singletons. The source material was PBMCs, sampled after 12 months of ibrutinib treatment. These TCRs come from a human donor with chronic lymphocytic leukemia.

The V call is TRBV7-2, the J call TRBJ1-5; D is unclear. The CDR3 is made up of 15 amino acids. Trimming stripped 1 base from V and 4 bases from J, with 11 bases between. Germline V gene sequence: CDR1 SGHTA, CDR2 FQGNSA. CDR3 sequence: CASSLELPGNQPQHF. CDR3 nucleotide sequence: TGTGCCAGCAGCTTAGAGCTCCCTGGGAATCAGCCCCAGCATTTT. Using reference TRBV7-2 and TRBJ1-5 for the parts outside the CDR3, the full variable domain is GAGVSQSPSNKVTEKGKDVELRCDPISGHTALYWYRQSLGQGLEFLIYFQGNSAPDKSGLPSDRFSAERTGGSVSTLTIQRTQQEDSAVYLCASSLELPGNQPQHFGDGTRLSIL.

V is TRBV19 and J is TRBJ2-4, with D possibly TRBD2 on 6 matching bases. The CDR3 has 17 residues. V shed 6 bases and J shed 0 bases, with 18 bases lying between them. CDR1 is LNHDA and CDR2 is SQIVND in the germline V gene (reference sequence). CDR3 residues: CASRPISAGLAKNIQYF. The CDR3 DNA is TGTGCCAGTAGACCCATTTCCGCGGGGCTAGCCAAAAACATTCAGTACTTC.

The rearrangement uses TRBV7-2 and TRBJ1-2, with 9 bases aligning to TRBD1. The CDR3 length is 15 residues. V gave up 2 bases and J gave up 3 bases; unmatched junction bases: 4. Germline loops: CDR1 SGHTA, CDR2 FQGNSA. The CDR3 region is CASSLYTGGYYGYTF. CDR3 nucleotides: TGTGCCAGCAGCTTATATACAGGGGGCTACTATGGCTACACCTTC.

The chain couples TRBV9 to TRBJ1-5, with unresolved D. The CDR3 totals 15 residues. The V and J ends lost 2 bases and 2 bases respectively, with 11 bases between them. Germline V gene sequence: CDR1 SGDLS, CDR2 YYNGEE. The chain's CDR3 is CASSVGGRRNQPQHF. The CDR3 nucleotides are TGTGCCAGCAGCGTGGGAGGACGTCGCAATCAGCCCCAGCATTTT. Looking up the rest from reference TRBV9 and TRBJ1-5 gives the full variable domain: DSGVTQTPKHLITATGQRVTLRCSPRSGDLSVYWYQQSLDQGLQFLIQYYNGEERAKGNILERFSAQQFPDLHSELNLSSLELGDSALYFCASSVGGRRNQPQHFGDGTRLSIL.

The gene calls are TRBV28 and TRBJ1-4, with a possible D match to TRBD1 (5 bases). The CDR3 runs 15 residues. Germline lookup yields CDR1 MDHEN and CDR2 SYDVKM. V dropped 6 bases and J dropped 0 bases, with 11 bases sitting between them. In DNA form, the CDR3 reads TGTGCCAGCAGGCAGACAGCGGCAACTAATGAAAAACTGTTTTTT. Amino acid sequence: CASRQTAATNEKLFF.

This clone appeared a few times. J is TRBJ2-1 and V is TRBV7-9; possible D gene TRBD1, 6 bases. The CDR3 extends over 13 amino acids. Germline V gene lookup returns CDR1 SEHNR and CDR2 FQNEAQ (reference sequence). The V and J ends lost 3 bases and 8 bases respectively, with 11 bases between them. The CDR3 nucleotides read TGTGCCAGCAGCTTCCGGGACAATCATGAGCAGTTCTTC. This codes for CASSFRDNHEQFF.

This chain connects TRBV10-3 to TRBJ1-2; D is uncertain. The V gene's germline CDR1 is ENHRY and CDR2 SYGVKD. Trimming took off 0 bases at V and 8 bases at J, with 13 bases between the two ends. This CDR3 spans 14 amino acids. The CDR3 nucleotides read TGTGCCATCAGTGAGTCGGGTAGGGTGGAAGGCTACACCTTC. This codes for CAISESGRVEGYTF.

Here the CDR3 DNA reads TGTGCCAGCAGCTTGGAGGGCGGCGATGAGCAGTTCTTC. It yields the protein CASSLEGGDEQFF. V usage is TRBV5-4 and J usage is TRBJ2-1; no firm D call. The CDR3 has 13 amino acids. Germline CDR1 reads SGHNT; CDR2 reads YYREEE (reference sequence). Trimming removed 0 bases at V and 8 bases at J, with 9 bases between.

This clone was recorded a few times. The V gene is TRBV28, the J gene TRBJ1-3, with D possibly being TRBD1 (5 bases). The V gene's germline CDR1 is MDHEN and CDR2 SYDVKM. The CDR3 runs 13 residues. Trimming cost V 4 bases and J 6 bases, with 10 bases left between them. The CDR3 DNA sequence: TGTGCCAGCAGTTCCCAGGGACTAAACACCATATATTTT. Protein product: CASSSQGLNTIYF.

The CDR3 sequence: CASSLSGGSYNEQFF. The DNA of the CDR3 is TGTGCCAGCAGCTTATCAGGGGGCTCCTACAATGAGCAGTTCTTC. V is TRBV7-7 and J is TRBJ2-1; 7 positions match TRBD1. The trim removed 2 bases at V and 0 bases at J, leaving 1 base unmatched. This CDR3 comprises 15 residues. The germline V gene has CDR1 SSHAT and CDR2 FNYEAQ (reference sequence).

The V gene is TRBV19, the J gene TRBJ1-1, with D unclear. Germline V gives CDR1 LNHDA, CDR2 SQIVND (reference sequence). This CDR3 is 12 amino acids long. Between the trimmed V and J ends, which lost 5 bases and 3 bases, there was a span of 7 bases. The CDR3 DNA is TGTGCCAGTAGTGAGCGGGACACTGAAGCTTTCTTT. Amino acids: CASSERDTEAFF.

This clone was seen once. The chain has TRBV27 and TRBJ1-1, with D uncertain. CDR3 length: 15 amino acids. Germline assignment: CDR1 MNHEY and CDR2 SMNVEV (reference sequence). Trimming took 3 bases from V and 11 from J, leaving 22 bases between them. CDR3 DNA sequence: TGTGCCAGCAGTTTTTCGTATGAGGAGGCGGCAGAGGCTTTCTTT. Translating it yields CASSFSYEEAAEAFF.

The chain carries TRBV2 and TRBJ1-5; 8 bases line up with TRBD1. The trim removed 8 bases at V and 5 bases at J, leaving 11 bases unmatched. Germline lookup yields CDR1 SNHLY and CDR2 FYNNEI. The CDR3 totals 15 residues. CDR3 DNA sequence: TGTGCCAGCGCGAAGCGACAGGGGCTGGATCAGCCCCAGCATTTT. Amino acid sequence: CASAKRQGLDQPQHF.

The chain has TRBV4-2 and TRBJ1-2; D is possibly TRBD1 (6 bases). The CDR3 covers 17 residues. Germline CDR1 and CDR2: LGHNA and YNFKEQ. V was trimmed by 0 bases and J by 4 bases, leaving 18 bases between them. The CDR3 spells CASSQEGAGNLGYGYTF. DNA for the CDR3: TGTGCCAGCAGCCAAGAGGGGGCAGGGAACTTGGGCTATGGCTACACCTTC.

The rearrangement links TRBV6-1 to TRBJ2-7; TRBD2 matches 9 bases. J was trimmed by 1 base and V by 8 bases; bases with no gene match: 6. CDR1 is MNHNS, CDR2 SASEGT, per germline. CDR3 length: 14 residues. CDR3 DNA: TGTGCCAGCTACAGGCGGGAGGGGTCCTACGAGCAGTACTTC. This encodes CASYRREGSYEQYF.

The chain recombines TRBV7-2 with TRBJ2-5; D remains ambiguous. This CDR3 spans 13 amino acids. Germline-derived CDR1 and CDR2 are SGHTA and FQGNSA. The V end lost 5 bases, the J end lost 0 bases, and 7 bases lay between the germline ends. CDR3 sequence reads: CASSQRYQETQYF. The CDR3 DNA reads as TGTGCCAGCAGCCAAAGGTACCAAGAGACCCAGTACTTC. The variable domain in full, completed from reference TRBV7-2 and TRBJ2-5, reads GAGVSQSPSNKVTEKGKDVELRCDPISGHTALYWYRQSLGQGLEFLIYFQGNSAPDKSGLPSDRFSAERTGGSVSTLTIQRTQQEDSAVYLCASSQRYQETQYFGPGTRLLVL.

This clone has more than one count but fewer than ten. The V call is TRBV2, the J call TRBJ1-6; D remains ambiguous. This CDR3 is built from 16 residues. V gave up 6 bases and J gave up 3 bases, with 15 bases separating them. The germline CDR1 and CDR2 sequences are SNHLY and FYNNEI. The DNA for the CDR3 is TGTGCCAGCAGGAGAGTAGTCAGCGGCTATAATTCACCCCTCCACTTT. Its translation is CASRRVVSGYNSPLHF. The variable domain in full, with the rest retrieved from reference TRBV2 and TRBJ1-6, is EPEVTQTPSHQVTQMGQEVILRCVPISNHLYFYWYRQILGQKVEFLVSFYNNEISEKSEIFDDQFSVERPDGSNFTLKIRSTKLEDSAMYFCASRRVVSGYNSPLHFGNGTRLTVT.

The chain uses TRBV7-2 and TRBJ1-5, with D possibly matching TRBD1 (5 bases). V was pared by 5 bases and J by 6 bases, with 14 bases between. The CDR3 is made up of 14 amino acids. Germline V lookup: CDR1 SGHTA, CDR2 FQGNSA. CDR3 DNA sequence: TGTGCCAGCAGCCACCGACAGAACTCTCAGCCCCAGCATTTT. Protein sequence: CASSHRQNSQPQHF.

The rearrangement uses TRBV29-1 and TRBJ1-4, with D unresolved. V was shortened by 5 bases and J by 5 bases, with 9 bases between the two germline ends. The CDR3 contains 12 residues. The germline V gene encodes CDR1 SQVTM and CDR2 ANQGSEA. This CDR3 reads CSVYVVNEKLFF. The CDR3 region has the DNA TGCAGCGTTTACGTTGTAAATGAAAAACTGTTTTTT.

The chain joins TRBV4-3 to TRBJ1-2; 7 bases match TRBD1. This CDR3 is 15 amino acids long. Germline V gene lookup returns CDR1 LGHNA and CDR2 YSLEER. J was trimmed by 3 bases and V by 3 bases; bases with no gene match: 7. The CDR3 sequence is CASSQAGTADYGYTF. CDR3 coding DNA: TGCGCCAGCAGCCAGGCCGGGACAGCTGACTATGGCTACACCTTC.

The chain employs TRBV7-2 and TRBJ2-7; the D gene is possibly TRBD2 (5 bases). Germline-derived CDR1 and CDR2 are SGHTA and FQGNSA. The CDR3 spans 14 residues. Trimming removed 5 bases from V and 2 bases from J, with 13 bases in between. CDR3 DNA sequence: TGTGCCAGCAGCCCACTAGTTGGAGCCTACGAGCAGTACTTC. Its protein is CASSPLVGAYEQYF.

This clone was observed once. The genes are TRBV18 and TRBJ1-3, with D perhaps TRBD1 (5 bases). The CDR3 sequence is 16 residues long. V lost 5 bases to trimming and J lost 0 bases, with 14 bases between them. Germline V gene lookup returns CDR1 KGHSH and CDR2 LQKENI. The CDR3 coding sequence is TGTGCCAGCTCAGAAGACAGAGATCTCTCTGGAAACACCATATATTTT. This translates into CASSEDRDLSGNTIYF.

J is TRBJ1-6 and V is TRBV4-3, with TRBD1 matching 7 bases. CDR1 is LGHNA and CDR2 is YSLEER in the germline V gene. V trimming: 1 base; J trimming: 7 bases; junction bases outside the gene matches: 4. The CDR3 loop spans 15 amino acids. CDR3 loop: CASSQAGTVNSPLHF. The CDR3 DNA reads TGCGCCAGCAGCCAAGCCGGGACAGTGAATTCACCCCTCCACTTT.

This clone was seen more than once but under ten times. The rearrangement uses TRBV14 and TRBJ2-3; D is unclear. This CDR3 has 15 amino acids. V lost 5 bases and J 2 bases, leaving 14 bases between the germline ends. Germline CDR1 reads SGHDN; CDR2 reads FVKESK. CDR3 nucleotide sequence: TGTGCCAGCAGCTTCGCTCCAACCTTCACAGATACGCAGTATTTT. Translated, it gives CASSFAPTFTDTQYF.

The chain has TRBV29-1 and TRBJ1-1; a possible D gene is TRBD1 (5 bases). Looked up from germline, CDR1 is SQVTM and CDR2 is ANQGSEA. The CDR3 covers 15 residues. The ends were cut back, 2 bases at V and 3 bases at J, with 16 bases in the middle. For the CDR3, the DNA is TGCAGCGTTGAATTTAGTGGGGTGGGGGACACTGAAGCTTTCTTT. Protein sequence: CSVEFSGVGDTEAFF.

V is TRBV5-6 and J is TRBJ1-2; no clear D. This CDR3 region has 12 residues. Deletions cut 2 bases from V and 7 bases from J, with 9 bases between. Germline CDR1 is SGHDT and CDR2 is YYEEEE. CDR3 sequence reads: CASSFWGTGYTF. The CDR3 nucleotides read TGTGCCAGCAGCTTTTGGGGAACTGGCTACACCTTC.

This clone has only one observation. The chain joins TRBV7-9 to TRBJ1-1; D might be TRBD1 (5 bases). The V end lost 2 bases, the J end lost 0 bases, and 7 bases lay between the germline ends. The CDR3 totals 14 residues. Germline-derived CDR1 and CDR2 are SEHNR and FQNEAQ (reference sequence). The CDR3 nucleotides read TGTGCCAGCAGCTTAACAGGAGTGAACACTGAAGCTTTCTTT. Protein product: CASSLTGVNTEAFF. Filled out from reference TRBV7-9 and TRBJ1-1, the complete variable domain reads DTGVSQNPRHKITKRGQNVTFRCDPISEHNRLYWYRQTLGQGPEFLTYFQNEAQLEKSRLLSDRFSAERPKGSFSTLEIQRTEQGDSAMYLCASSLTGVNTEAFFGQGTRLTVV.

This rearrangement joins TRBV7-9 to TRBJ2-7, with 7 bases fitting TRBD1. J lost 6 bases, V lost 4 bases, and 6 bases had no gene match. Germline V gene lookup returns CDR1 SEHNR and CDR2 FQNEAQ (reference sequence). The length of the CDR3 is 13 residues. CDR3 amino acids: CASSSQSGGEQYF. In DNA, the CDR3 is TGTGCCAGCAGCTCCCAGTCAGGGGGCGAGCAGTACTTC. Full variable domain (remainder filled in from reference TRBV7-9 and TRBJ2-7): DTGVSQNPRHKITKRGQNVTFRCDPISEHNRLYWYRQTLGQGPEFLTYFQNEAQLEKSRLLSDRFSAERPKGSFSTLEIQRTEQGDSAMYLCASSSQSGGEQYFGPGTRLTVT.

The rearrangement links TRBV15 to TRBJ2-7; 9 bases align to TRBD1. Losses at the gene ends were 0 bases for V and 7 bases for J; bases not matched to a gene: 7. CDR1 LNHNV and CDR2 YYDKDF come from the germline V gene (reference sequence). This CDR3 is built from 15 residues. The DNA for the CDR3 is TGTGCCACCAGCAGAGATCGCGTGACAGGGGGAGAGCAGTACTTC. Translation: CATSRDRVTGGEQYF.

V and J are TRBV7-9 and TRBJ1-2; TRBD1 agrees at 7 bases. The CDR3 spans 17 residues. J was trimmed by 2 bases and V by 5 bases; bases with no gene match: 14. Per germline, CDR1 SEHNR and CDR2 FQNEAQ (reference sequence). The CDR3 sequence is CASSPGPGQERNYGYTF. CDR3 DNA sequence: TGTGCCAGCAGCCCGGGCCCCGGACAGGAAAGAAACTATGGCTACACCTTC.

This clone has a single count. The J gene is TRBJ1-2, the V gene TRBV18; TRBD1 matches at 12 bases. The CDR3 totals 17 residues. With V trimmed by 0 bases and J by 1 base, 3 bases remained unmatched. The germline CDR1 and CDR2 sequences are KGHSH and LQKENI. The CDR3 sequence is CASSPPGQGAYNYGYTF. The CDR3, as DNA: TGTGCCAGCTCACCACCGGGACAGGGGGCCTATAACTATGGCTACACCTTC.